This entry concerns a single T cell receptor (beta chain). Its antigen is unknown. No quality values exist for individual bases; no much larger clone is one base distant. Using the deep immunoSEQ assay, TCR CDR3 regions were amplified from genomic DNA by multiplex PCR. Genomic DNA extracted from each cell subset was distributed evenly over all wells of several immunoSEQ 96-well plates, and each plate served as one replicate. For sorted subsets, about 0.2 ug genomic DNA, equal to tens of thousands of T cell genomes, was loaded into each replicate PCR. Purified libraries were quantified with a Qubit 3.0 fluorometer, sized on a Bioanalyzer 2100, and re-quantified with the KAPA Library Quantification kit. Each immunoSEQ 96-well plate was sequenced on its own single-read 150-cycle Illumina NextSeq 550 flow cell. Processing in the source paper ran as follows. Because only junctional sequences without quality scores were contained in the immunoSEQ output, filtering matching that applied to full-length reads could not be performed. To assign V/J genes and CDR3, sequences were annotated using PyIR, a Python wrapper for IgBLAST v1.9, with IMGT germline references. Reads were removed for weak V/J assignments (E-value above 1e-6), missing CDR3, stop codons, out-of-frame junctions, or ambiguous translated residues. A V3J clonotype was defined by an identical inferred V gene, J gene, and CDR3 amino acid sequence. The percentage overlap between two repertoires was calculated by dividing the number of shared unique clonotypes by the size of the smaller repertoire. Three approaches were used to assess repertoire richness: RTK rarefaction, the Chao1 estimator, and Recon v2.1 estimates of unobserved clonotypes. OLGA was used to compute generation probabilities for all TCRbeta clonotypes that the gDNA method yielded from a handful of donors. The clones in this table, taken by TCRdb from immuneACCESS, are in-frame only. Not every clone is retained; where verified, under half of the shortfall comes from an unresolved V gene, and the cause of the rest is unknown. The V and J calls and the clone size are those of that table, but D and trimming were determined from the DNA. Across this sample there are 2 million to 3 million clones, with 93% seen only once. 0.35% to 0.45% of the sample comes from the top ten.

These data originate in a study of shared clonotypes between healthy human individuals (TCRdb year 2020). At the level of the whole study: The cohort included three men and a couple of women between 18 and 49 years of age. For each donor, CD4 naive and CD4 memory were each run on three plates, CD8 naive on two plates, and CD8 memory on one plate. To increase sequencing depth and limit assay-specific biases, TCR repertoire library preparation and sequencing were carried out by different laboratories using diverse techniques. Per donor, leukapheresis produced somewhere between about 0.94 and 10 billion PBMCs. The study deeply sequenced blood TCR repertoires of about five healthy adults to estimate repertoire size and the extent of clonotype sharing between individuals.

Donors were healthy HIV-negative adults with no recently reported acute infections or vaccinations. Only Caucasian adults living in Nashville, Tennessee, USA were represented among the donors. Magnetic negative selection was used to enrich CD4+ T cells, after which naive cells were positively selected on CD45RA and the negative fraction became the memory subset. Blood was collected by leukapheresis, and PBMCs were isolated by Ficoll-Histopaque density gradient centrifugation and then cryopreserved in liquid nitrogen vapor phase. Analytical flow cytometry was used to check the purity and quantity of every magnetically sorted T cell population. Genomic DNA was isolated from every sorted fraction and measured by UV absorbance on a Nanodrop 2000c. Points the paper makes about the study in general: The small number of donors limited the genetic and exposure-history diversity represented. Incomplete sequencing was indicated by rarefaction of sorted-subset datasets, despite the large sequencing depth. Compared with non-shared clonotypes, clonotypes shared by all four sorted-subset donors had higher generation probabilities. Across four donors, 4.5% to 6.5% of naive CD4, 3.5% of naive CD8, about 2.3% of memory CD4, and under 0.45% of memory CD8 clonotypes were shared. Only blood was sampled, and tissue TCR repertoires likely differ from those in blood. Larger estimated clonotype richness was generally found for naive subsets than for memory subsets. Based on pairwise subsampling, the degree of clonotype sharing among donors was expected to be affected by sequencing depth.

Including cysteine and phenylalanine, the CDR3 has 15 amino acids. Solely the CDR3 DNA is kept, with 45 bases framed from the first base. Deletion took 5 bases off V and 2 bases off J, with a span of 10 bases between the germline ends. CDR1 MDHEN and CDR2 SYDVKM were looked up in the germline V gene. Rearrangement joined TRBV28 to TRBJ2-6; the D gene cannot be resolved reliably. What was sequenced was naive CD4+ T cells from PBMCs. The cell subset or site label corresponds to: CD45RA+ positively selected. The source of this sequence is a man aged 18 to 30 in good health. Some clones in this sample may be carry-over from other donors' samples. The DNA reads TGTGCCAGCAGTGTTGGGGTGGCTGGGGCCAACGTCCTGACTTTC. Translated, it gives CASSVGVAGANVLTF.